Sequencing of this T cell receptor (beta chain) was carried out in a study of blood T cells in healthy people across ages. The study's findings and limits: Unsorted PBMC material precluded a definitive naive versus antigen-experienced comparison. More naive CD4+ cells and higher diversity were found in long-lived than in aged donors.

The CDR3 totals 14 residues. Germline values: CDR1 LGHDT, CDR2 YNNKEL (reference sequence). PCR was performed a second time for roughly 7 to 11 cycles using a sample-barcoded 5' primer and a J-beta primer mix. MiXCR, run by TCRdb on the 5' RACE reads, gives a single entry per CDR3 protein. Here the sample spans hundreds of thousands of distinct CDR3 sequences, around 52% being singletons. With regard to this clonotype: Its antigen is not known.

Donors were systemically healthy Caucasian individuals from Russia aged about 6 to 95 years. Staff drew 8 to 10 milliliters of peripheral blood from each donor. This chain links TRBV3-1 with TRBJ2-5; TRBD1 is a possible D gene (6 bases). The J call may be faulty, since TRBJ2-7 better matches the DNA end. The sequencing input was blood. This clonotype originated in an elderly woman in good health. The CDR3 protein is CASSHPTRGYEQYF. As DNA, the CDR3 is TGTGCCAGCAGCCATCCGACGAGGGGGTACGAGCAGTACTTC.